A selection of T cell receptor beta chains follows, all from one sample in a study of vaccination and CD4 T cells after COVID-19. These receptors' targets are unknown. TCRdb used MiXCR to reprocess the PCR reads, holding one entry per CDR3 protein. The sample lists more than 25,000 distinct CDR3 sequences, 62% occurring once. The sample consisted of CD4+ T cells from blood, cultured in vitro, taken after SARS-CoV-2 vaccination. Receptors were obtained from a human donor who received a COVID-19 vaccine. Both conserved end residues are part of each CDR3. D genes are given only for firm matches. For some rows the clone size is stated as once, few or many, or as a class when expanded; others skip it.

J gene | clone size | V gene | D gene | CDR3 protein | CDR3 DNA
TRBJ1-2 | NA | TRBV12-3/TRBV12-4 | NA | CASSLGWKDYGYTF | TGTGCCAGCAGTTTAGGGTGGAAGGACTATGGCTACACCTTC
TRBJ2-7 | NA | TRBV5-1 | NA | CASSLRGASYEQYF | TGCGCCAGCAGCTTGCGGGGTGCTAGCTACGAGCAGTACTTC
TRBJ1-6 | few | TRBV7-2 | NA | CASSVWTANSPLHF | TGTGCCAGCAGCGTATGGACCGCGAATTCACCCCTCCACTTT
TRBJ2-7 | NA | TRBV27 | NA | CASSLGPEWSHEQYF | TGTGCCAGCAGTTTAGGTCCCGAATGGTCCCACGAGCAGTACTTC
TRBJ2-7 | NA | TRBV30 | TRBD2 | CAWSELAGEQYF | TGTGCCTGGAGTGAACTAGCGGGCGAGCAGTACTTC
TRBJ2-3 | NA | TRBV10-1 | TRBD2 | CASSSIAGGPVTHF | TGCGCCAGCAGTTCCATAGCGGGGGGGCCGGTAACGCATTTT
TRBJ2-2 | NA | TRBV19 | NA | CASSSSTDPNTGELFF | TGTGCCAGTAGCTCCTCGACAGACCCGAACACCGGGGAGCTGTTTTTT
TRBJ2-5 | NA | TRBV20-1 | NA | CSAAEPGKETQYF | TGCAGTGCTGCTGAACCCGGAAAAGAGACCCAGTACTTC
TRBJ1-2 | few | TRBV19 | NA | CASSTGPYYGYTF | TGTGCCAGTAGTACGGGACCGTACTATGGCTACACCTTC
TRBJ2-1 | NA | TRBV5-1 | NA | CASSLDYNNEQFF | TGCGCCAGCAGCTTGGACTATAACAATGAGCAGTTCTTC
TRBJ2-3 | NA | TRBV2 | NA | CASSLESMDTQYF | TGTGCCAGCAGTCTCGAATCCATGGATACGCAGTATTTT
TRBJ2-5 | NA | TRBV10-1 | NA | CATMETYEGPQYF | TGCGCCACCATGGAGACTTACGAAGGGCCCCAGTACTTC
TRBJ2-2 | NA | TRBV20-1 | NA | CSASPTGAYTGELFF | TGCAGTGCTAGTCCCACGGGGGCCTACACCGGGGAGCTGTTTTTT
TRBJ2-3 | NA | TRBV19 | NA | CASSIGGAGSTDTQYF | TGTGCCAGTAGTATAGGGGGGGCGGGAAGCACAGATACGCAGTATTTT
TRBJ2-3 | NA | TRBV7-6 | NA | CASSPRTRTDTQYF | TGTGCCAGCAGCCCCCGAACTAGAACAGATACGCAGTATTTT
TRBJ2-7 | NA | TRBV4-2 | TRBD1 | CASSQDRDRGYEQYF | TGTGCCAGCAGCCAAGATCGGGACAGGGGCTACGAGCAGTACTTC
TRBJ2-7 | NA | TRBV2 | NA | CASKEPSKHEQYF | TGTGCCAGCAAGGAGCCATCTAAGCACGAGCAGTACTTC